The source of this TCR beta chain is a study of blood T cell repertoires in COVID-19. Whole-study context: Specimens from acute and convalescent COVID-19 originated in the United States, Italy and Spain. PBMCs, B-cell-depleted T cells, or T cells were the source of the cDNA or gDNA that made up the material.

In germline, CDR1 is SGHTA, CDR2 FQGNSA. V was clipped by 4 bases and J by 5 bases; unmatched bases: 12. The CDR3 has 16 residues. As processed by the authors: Estimation of nucleated cell counts was performed using reference gene primer amplification. The protocol was immunoSEQ multiplex PCR, while the TCRdb copy is restricted to in-frame clones and leaves out a portion. V and J calls and clone size are given by that table; D and trimming were obtained from the DNA. The sample has 40,000 or so clones; more than 80% are singletons. This TCR was recovered from a man aged 60 to 75 with acute or convalescent COVID-19. V gene TRBV7-2 combines with J gene TRBJ2-7; 9 nucleotides line up with TRBD1. Material for sequencing was peripheral blood. CDR3 in DNA: TGTGCCAGCAGCTCGCCGTGGGGACAGGGCTTCCACGAGCAGTACTTC. Translating gives CASSSPWGQGFHEQYF.